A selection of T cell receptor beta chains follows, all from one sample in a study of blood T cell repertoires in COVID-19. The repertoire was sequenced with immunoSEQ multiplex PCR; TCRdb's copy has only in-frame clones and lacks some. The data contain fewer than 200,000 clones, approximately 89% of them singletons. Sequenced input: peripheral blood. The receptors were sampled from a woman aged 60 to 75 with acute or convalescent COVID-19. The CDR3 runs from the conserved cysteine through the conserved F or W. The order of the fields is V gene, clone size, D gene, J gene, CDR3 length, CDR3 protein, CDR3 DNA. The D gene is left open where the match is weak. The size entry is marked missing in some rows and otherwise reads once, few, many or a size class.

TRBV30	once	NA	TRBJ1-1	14	CAWRNEGMNTEAFF	TGTGCCTGGAGAAACGAGGGAATGAACACTGAAGCTTTCTTT
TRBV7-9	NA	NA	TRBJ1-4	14	CASSQGHSNEKLFF	TGTGCCAGCAGCCAAGGACATTCTAATGAAAAACTGTTTTTT
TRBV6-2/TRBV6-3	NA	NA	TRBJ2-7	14	CASSYGAGRYEQYF	TGTGCCAGCAGTTACGGGGCGGGAAGATACGAGCAGTACTTC
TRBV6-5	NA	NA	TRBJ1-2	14	CASTPTVANYGYTF	TGTGCCAGCACCCCGACAGTTGCTAACTATGGCTACACCTTC
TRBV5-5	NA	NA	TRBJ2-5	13	CASSLDSEETQYF	TGTGCCAGCAGCTTGGATTCTGAGGAGACCCAGTACTTC
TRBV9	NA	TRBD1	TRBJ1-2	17	CASSVDGTGGALAGYTF	TGTGCCAGCAGCGTAGATGGGACAGGGGGCGCTTTGGCCGGCTACACCTTC
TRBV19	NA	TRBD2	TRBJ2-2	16	CASSTGLAGYTGELFF	TGTGCCAGTAGTACCGGGCTAGCGGGGTACACCGGGGAGCTGTTTTTT
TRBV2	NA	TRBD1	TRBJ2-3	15	CASSTDRGPTDTQYF	TGTGCCAGCAGTACCGACAGGGGCCCCACAGATACGCAGTATTTT
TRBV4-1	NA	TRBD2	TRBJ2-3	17	CASSQEKTSGDTDTQYF	TGCGCCAGCAGCCAAGAAAAGACTAGCGGGGACACAGATACGCAGTATTTT
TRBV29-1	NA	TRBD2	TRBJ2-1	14	CSVQAGGTYNEQFF	TGCAGCGTTCAAGCGGGAGGCACCTACAATGAGCAGTTCTTC
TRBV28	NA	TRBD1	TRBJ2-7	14	CASSTGARWYEQYF	TGTGCCAGCAGCACAGGGGCTCGATGGTACGAGCAGTACTTC